These 30 T cell receptor beta chains were all obtained from the same sample, sequenced in a study of blood T cell repertoires in COVID-19. The table came from immunoSEQ multiplex PCR; TCRdb's copy has only in-frame clones and leaves some out. The data show more than 250,000 clones, 84% seen once. Specimen: peripheral blood. These receptors all come from a human donor in a cohort sampled during active COVID-19.

V usage is TRBV3-1 (or the pseudogene TRBV3-2) and J usage is TRBJ1-3; tentative D call: TRBD1 (6 bases). Germline CDR1 is LGHDT and CDR2 is YNNKEL (reference sequence). The CDR3 is made up of 13 amino acids. Between the trimmed V and J ends, which lost 5 bases and 8 bases, there was a span of 13 bases. Here the CDR3 reads CASSLPPGDTIYF. The CDR3 DNA follows: TGTGCCAGCAGCTTACCCCCAGGGGACACCATATATTTT.

The chain links TRBV12-3 or TRBV12-4 to TRBJ1-1; D uncertain. CDR3 length: 13 residues. Deletions cut 5 bases from V and 6 bases from J, with 13 bases between. In nucleotides, the CDR3 is TGTGCCAGCAGTCAAGACCAGAGGGCTGAAGCTTTCTTT. Translated: CASSQDQRAEAFF.

The rearrangement joins TRBV5-1 to TRBJ2-1; the match to TRBD1 covers 8 bases. V trimming: 4 bases; J trimming: 6 bases; junction bases outside the gene matches: 9. Looked up from germline, CDR1 is SGHRS and CDR2 is YFSETQ. The CDR3 length is 15 residues. CDR3 nucleotide sequence: TGCGCCAGCAGCCCGATCGGACAGGGAGCCAATGAGCAGTTCTTC. This sequence encodes CASSPIGQGANEQFF.

The CDR3 DNA follows: TGCAGCGTTGGTGGCAGCGGTGGTGGCTACACCTTC. Its protein is CSVGGSGGGYTF. The chain employs TRBV29-1 and TRBJ1-2; the D is unclear. CDR3 length: 12 amino acids. The germline CDR1 and CDR2 sequences are SQVTM and ANQGSEA. Between the trimmed V and J ends, which lost 4 bases and 7 bases, there was a span of 13 bases.

CDR3 loop: CASSFNLGLNEQFF. The CDR3 DNA sequence: TGCGCCAGCAGCTTCAACCTGGGACTCAATGAGCAGTTCTTC. The chain employs TRBV5-1 and TRBJ2-1, with D maybe TRBD2 (6 bases). This CDR3 has 14 residues. Trimming shortened V by 2 bases and J by 6 bases, and 12 bases separated the two germline ends. Germline V CDR1 and CDR2: SGHRS, YFSETQ.

The chain has TRBV7-2 and TRBJ2-1, with D possibly TRBD2 on 6 matching bases. Germline values: CDR1 SGHTA, CDR2 FQGNSA. The V and J ends lost 1 base and 14 bases respectively, with 15 bases between them. This CDR3 contains 13 residues. The CDR3 coding sequence is TGTGCCAGCAGCTTAGGGAGGGAGCGATCTAAGTTCTTC. It codes for CASSLGRERSKFF.

CDR3 nucleotide sequence: TGCGCCAGCAGCTTGGACTGGAACACTGAAGCTTTCTTT. The encoded protein is CASSLDWNTEAFF. This chain uses TRBV5-1 with TRBJ1-1; D gene unclear. V was pared by 0 bases and J by 1 base, with 4 bases between. This CDR3 is 13 amino acids long. Germline values: CDR1 SGHRS, CDR2 YFSETQ.

The V call is TRBV2, the J call TRBJ2-4, with a tentative D call TRBD1 (6 bases). This CDR3 region has 16 residues. Germline-derived CDR1 and CDR2 are SNHLY and FYNNEI. The V and J ends lost 10 bases and 0 bases respectively, with 19 bases between them. The CDR3 nucleotides read TGTGCCACAGATCCCGGGACAAGACTAGCCAAAAACATTCAGTACTTC. The encoded protein is CATDPGTRLAKNIQYF.

This clone has ten or more counts. The chain has TRBV6-5 and TRBJ1-2, with D tentatively TRBD1 (6 bases). The CDR3 spans 14 residues. Deletions cut 2 bases from V and 2 bases from J, with 9 bases between. Germline CDR1 reads MNHEY; CDR2 reads SVGAGI. The CDR3 region is CASSYRGGNYGYTF. For the CDR3, the DNA is TGTGCCAGCAGTTACAGGGGGGGGAACTATGGCTACACCTTC.

The V and J genes are TRBV29-1 and TRBJ2-7, with 9 bases matching TRBD1. There are 14 residues in the CDR3. After removal of 5 bases from V and 4 bases from J, the junction contained 9 bases not matched to a gene. Germline CDR1 SQVTM, CDR2 ANQGSEA. The CDR3 here is CSVTLGQGKYEQYF. CDR3 DNA: TGCAGCGTTACCCTGGGACAGGGCAAATACGAGCAGTACTTC.

The V and J genes are TRBV10-3 and TRBJ2-1; 10 bases are shared with TRBD2. With V trimmed by 4 bases and J by 0 bases, 12 bases remained unmatched. Germline V gene data show CDR1 as ENHRY and CDR2 as SYGVKD. The CDR3 is made up of 19 amino acids. CDR3 coding DNA: TGTGCCATCAGTGCCCCCGGGACTAGCGTCCTGAGCTCCTACAATGAGCAGTTCTTC. This sequence encodes CAISAPGTSVLSSYNEQFF.

This chain joins TRBV19 and TRBJ2-3; no reliable D call. The CDR3 has 15 amino acids. V was clipped by 6 bases and J by 3 bases, with 16 bases between them. Germline V gene lookup returns CDR1 LNHDA and CDR2 SQIVND (reference sequence). The CDR3 nucleotides are TGTGCCAGTAGCCCACCTGCCCCGGTGACAGATACGCAGTATTTT. It specifies CASSPPAPVTDTQYF.

The rearrangement uses TRBV6-2 or TRBV6-3 and TRBJ1-2; maybe TRBD1 (5 bases). CDR1 MNHEY and CDR2 SVGEGT come from the germline V gene. CDR3 size: 15 residues. V was pared by 2 bases and J by 8 bases, with 18 bases between. The CDR3 loop is CASSYPPGGSGGYTF. The CDR3 DNA is TGTGCCAGCAGTTACCCCCCCGGGGGTTCAGGAGGCTACACCTTC.

CDR3 loop: CASSPGLAGGLTYEQYF. In DNA, the CDR3 is TGTGCCAGCAGCCCCGGACTAGCGGGGGGGCTTACTTACGAGCAGTACTTC. The chain has TRBV3-1 (or the pseudogene TRBV3-2) and TRBJ2-7; 15 bases fit TRBD2. The V segment lost 4 bases and the J segment 4 bases; nucleotides outside the gene matches: 8. The CDR3 loop spans 17 amino acids. Per the germline V gene, CDR1 is LGHDT and CDR2 is YNNKEL (reference sequence).

This chain uses TRBV27 with TRBJ1-6, with 8 bases aligning to TRBD1. V lost 3 bases to trimming and J lost 4 bases; unmatched junction nucleotides: 8. The CDR3 totals 17 residues. The germline V gene has CDR1 MNHEY and CDR2 SMNVEV (reference sequence). The CDR3 here is CASSFTIDRGYNSPLHF. The CDR3 coding sequence is TGTGCCAGCAGTTTTACCATCGACAGGGGTTATAATTCACCCCTCCACTTT.

The chain recombines TRBV2 with TRBJ2-3, with a tentative D call TRBD1 (6 bases). V was cut by 4 bases and J by 5 bases, with 10 bases left in between. CDR1 is SNHLY, CDR2 FYNNEI, per germline. This CDR3 comprises 13 residues. DNA for the CDR3: TGTGCCAGCAGTGTTTCAGGGGTAGATACGCAGTATTTT. It encodes CASSVSGVDTQYF.

The chain is built from TRBV2 and TRBJ1-3, with 11 bases that match TRBD1. This CDR3 region has 13 residues. V lost 6 bases to trimming and J lost 7 bases; unmatched junction nucleotides: 2. The germline V gene has CDR1 SNHLY and CDR2 FYNNEI. CDR3 sequence: CASSGDRGNTIYF. DNA for the CDR3: TGTGCCAGCAGCGGGGACAGGGGGAACACCATATATTTT.

The chain combines TRBV19 with TRBJ1-6; D is possibly TRBD1 (6 bases). In germline, CDR1 is LNHDA, CDR2 SQIVND (reference sequence). CDR3 length equals 14 residues. V shed 5 bases and J shed 8 bases, with 13 bases lying between them. The CDR3 sequence is CASSQFPGDSPLHF. In DNA, the CDR3 is TGTGCCAGTAGTCAATTTCCAGGGGATTCACCCCTCCACTTT.

Remarks on this clone: The same CDR3 also results from other DNA sequences found in this sample. The CDR3: CASSLGGNTEAFF. The DNA of the CDR3 is TGCGCCAGCAGCTTGGGCGGGAACACTGAAGCTTTCTTT. The chain couples TRBV5-1 to TRBJ1-1, with D unresolved. V lost 0 bases to trimming and J lost 1 base, with 4 bases between them. CDR3 size: 13 residues. Germline values: CDR1 SGHRS, CDR2 YFSETQ.

CDR3 amino acids: CASSLLPSGGAREFF. DNA of the CDR3: TGTGCCAGCAGTCTCCTTCCTAGCGGGGGGGCGAGGGAGTTCTTC. The rearrangement links TRBV27 to TRBJ2-1, with TRBD2 matching over 12 bases. Germline V gene sequence: CDR1 MNHEY, CDR2 SMNVEV (reference sequence). The CDR3 consists of 15 residues. V shed 5 bases, J shed 14 bases, and the junction held 13 bases outside the gene matches.

This chain connects TRBV29-1 to TRBJ2-1; 10 bases line up with TRBD1. J was trimmed by 6 bases and V by 1 base; bases with no gene match: 9. The CDR3 consists of 16 residues. Germline lookup yields CDR1 SQVTM and CDR2 ANQGSEA. CDR3 nucleotides: TGCAGCGTTGAAGCGAAACCGGGACAGGGGTTCAATGAGCAGTTCTTC. Its protein is CSVEAKPGQGFNEQFF.

The rearrangement links TRBV5-1 to TRBJ1-3, with D possibly TRBD1 on 5 matching bases. Trimming stripped 2 bases from V and 4 bases from J, with 13 bases between. The CDR3 spans 15 residues. CDR1 is SGHRS and CDR2 is YFSETQ in the germline V gene. Here the CDR3 reads CASSFGAGLGNTIYF. The CDR3 region has the DNA TGCGCCAGCAGCTTCGGCGCAGGGCTAGGAAACACCATATATTTT.

V gene TRBV10-2 combines with J gene TRBJ2-1; TRBD2 matches 13 bases. The V gene end was trimmed by 5 bases and the J gene end by 15 bases; junction bases not matched to a gene: 10. In germline, CDR1 is WSHSY, CDR2 SAAADI. The CDR3 covers 14 residues. For the CDR3, the DNA is TGCGCCAGCAGTCTTGGACTAGCGGGGGCCCCTGGGTTCTTC. Amino acid sequence: CASSLGLAGAPGFF.

The J gene is TRBJ2-3, the V gene TRBV6-2 or TRBV6-3; TRBD2 matches 10 bases. The CDR3 has 13 residues. V lost 3 bases, J lost 11 bases, and 5 bases stayed unmatched. Germline CDR1 MNHEY, CDR2 SVGEGT. CDR3 residues: CASSYPSGGKQYF. DNA for the CDR3: TGTGCCAGCAGTTATCCTAGCGGGGGAAAGCAGTATTTT.

The V and J genes are TRBV27 and TRBJ2-1, with D possibly TRBD2 on 5 matching bases. This CDR3 spans 15 amino acids. Deletions cut 3 bases from V and 3 bases from J, with 12 bases between. Germline assignment: CDR1 MNHEY and CDR2 SMNVEV (reference sequence). CDR3 bases: TGTGCCAGCAGTTTGGACTCCCTGGTCTACAATGAGCAGTTCTTC. This gives the protein CASSLDSLVYNEQFF.

The chain links TRBV12-5 to TRBJ1-2; the D is unclear. The CDR3 runs to 14 residues. Germline CDR1 and CDR2: LGHNT and FRNRAP. Trimming stripped 1 base from V and 2 bases from J, with 8 bases between. In nucleotides, the CDR3 is TGTGCTAGTGGTTTGGCAACAGTGAACTATGGCTACACCTTC. Translating gives CASGLATVNYGYTF.

CDR3 nucleotides: TGCGCCAGCAGCCAAGATCGATCAGTACAAGAGACCCAGTACTTC. This translates into CASSQDRSVQETQYF. The chain combines TRBV4-1 with TRBJ2-5; D gene ambiguous. The ends were cut back, 0 bases at V and 2 bases at J, with 10 bases in the middle. The germline CDR1 and CDR2 sequences are MGHRA and YSYEKL. The CDR3 sequence is 15 residues long.

This chain joins TRBV19 and TRBJ2-1; a weak D match, TRBD2 (6 bases). The CDR3 is 15 residues long. In germline, CDR1 is LNHDA, CDR2 SQIVND (reference sequence). The germline V and J ends were trimmed by 5 bases and 5 bases, with 16 bases remaining between them. The CDR3 DNA reads TGTGCCAGTAGTGACCCCTCGACTAGTAACAATGAGCAGTTCTTC. Its protein is CASSDPSTSNNEQFF.

This clone occurred a few times. The chain employs TRBV7-9 and TRBJ2-7; a weak D match, TRBD1 (6 bases). The V gene lost 5 bases and the J gene lost 3 bases, with 11 bases spanning the gap. This CDR3 is built from 13 residues. Germline CDR1 and CDR2: SEHNR and FQNEAQ (reference sequence). CDR3 nucleotide sequence: TGTGCCAGCAGCGCATTGACAGGCTACGAGCAGTACTTC. It translates to CASSALTGYEQYF.

The V and J genes are TRBV6-5 and TRBJ2-3, with 13 bases that match TRBD2. The junction had 5 bases not matched to a gene; V was cut back by 5 bases and J by 6 bases. This CDR3 is built from 15 residues. Germline V gene data show CDR1 as MNHEY and CDR2 as SVGAGI. Written as DNA, the CDR3 is TGTGCCAGCAGTCAGGGACTAGCGGGACTTGATACGCAGTATTTT. It yields the protein CASSQGLAGLDTQYF.